This T cell receptor (beta chain) was identified in a study of cytomegalovirus exposure and HLA in healthy donors. Study-wide results and caveats: In an earlier analysis, in some 540 donors, most V segments appeared productive either ~87% or ~30% of the time. Indistinguishable V segments, including TRBV6-2 and TRBV6-3, were excluded.

A multiplex PCR was run with 60 Vbeta primers and 13 Jbeta primers. Generated by immunoSEQ multiplex PCR, the TCRdb table keeps only in-frame clones and is missing some. The repertoire consists of fewer than 150,000 clones, with about four fifths occurring once and the leading ten covering over 2%. Germline V CDR1 and CDR2: MGHDK, SYGVNS. The CDR3 runs to 16 residues. After removal of 1 base from V and 2 bases from J, the junction contained 5 bases not matched to a gene. Concerning this clone itself: Its antigen is not identified.

The specimen sequenced was PBMCs. This receptor was obtained from a man in his thirties or forties in good health and CMV-seronegative. V gene TRBV25-1 combines with J gene TRBJ2-3; 8 bases match TRBD2. CDR3 DNA sequence: TGTGCCAGCAGTGAATCCAAGCGGGAGAACACAGATACGCAGTATTTT. This gives the protein CASSESKRENTDTQYF.